This T cell receptor beta chain was recovered during a study of cytomegalovirus exposure and HLA in healthy donors. Looking at the study overall: Earlier results showed approximately 120 million unique TCR beta sequences derived from approximately 170 million T cells. The study's early data release held about 77 million unique TCRs from HLA-typed donors. Overall study results and limits: Among TCR beta chains of equal frequency, HLA-associated ones were more clonally expanded in a later analysis. In an earlier analysis, most TCR beta V segments were productive about 90% or about 30% of the time.

With 60 Vbeta and 13 Jbeta primers, the PCR was carried out. Produced via immunoSEQ multiplex PCR; TCRdb's table is partial and in-frame only. Altogether roughly 160,000 clones are present, roughly four fifths being singletons, with the ten largest covering about 1.3%. Concerning this clone itself: As yet, its antigen is unknown.

The TCR sequence derives from a man in his sixties in good health and CMV-seronegative. What was sequenced was PBMCs.

CDR3 sequence reads: CASSPVVSTDTQYF. In DNA, the CDR3 is TGTGCCAGCAGCCCGGTCGTGAGCACAGATACGCAGTATTTT. The chain couples TRBV5-5 to TRBJ2-3; D remains ambiguous. Germline lookup yields CDR1 SGHKS and CDR2 YYEKEE (reference sequence). With 4 bases removed from V and 0 bases from J, the gap between germline ends came to 9 bases. The CDR3 has 14 residues.